This T cell receptor (beta chain) was sequenced for a study of cytomegalovirus exposure and HLA in healthy donors. V lost 6 bases, J lost 7 bases, and 9 bases stayed unmatched. The CDR3 is 15 residues long. The germline V gene has CDR1 MNHEY and CDR2 SVGAGI. The PCR had 60 Vbeta and 13 Jbeta primers. The table came from immunoSEQ multiplex PCR; TCRdb's copy has only in-frame clones and leaves some out. The profile shows roughly 110,000 clones, 70% to 80% of them singletons. Sequenced sample: PBMCs. This rearrangement joins TRBV6-5 to TRBJ1-6; 7 bases match TRBD1. This TCR was recovered from a boy between 10 and 17 years old in good health and CMV-seronegative. CDR3 in DNA: TGTGCCAGCAGCCGAAACCCAGGGGGGAATTCACCCCTCCACTTT. This encodes CASSRNPGGNSPLHF.